This T cell receptor (beta chain) derives from a study of long-term antiretroviral therapy in people with HIV. Findings and caveats of the study: The blood, collected between about 2003 and 2017, was possibly taken under older ART regimens. Records did not include ART adherence, viral resistance or therapy changes. Post-ART, diversity grew, though it stayed under transplant donor control levels.

Samples held 1-10 million cryopreserved PBMC, and DNA extraction followed. Sequencing relied on immunoSEQ assay v3.0, run at survey level. The repertoire was sequenced with immunoSEQ multiplex PCR; TCRdb's copy has only in-frame clones and lacks some. The sample lists more than 20,000 clones; approximately 86% were seen once. Germline V gene sequence: CDR1 SGHTS, CDR2 YDEGEE. V shed 4 bases, J shed 6 bases, and the junction held 5 bases outside the gene matches. The CDR3 runs to 15 residues. As concerns this clone: Its antigen remains unidentified.

The TCR originated in a young man with HIV. This chain connects TRBV5-8 to TRBJ2-1, with TRBD2 identical over 12 bases. The sequencing used unsorted PBMCs, collected 4 years after starting antiretroviral therapy. CDR3 loop: CASSPGLAGSNEQFF. CDR3 nucleotide sequence: TGTGCCAGCAGCCCCGGACTAGCGGGGTCCAATGAGCAGTTCTTC.